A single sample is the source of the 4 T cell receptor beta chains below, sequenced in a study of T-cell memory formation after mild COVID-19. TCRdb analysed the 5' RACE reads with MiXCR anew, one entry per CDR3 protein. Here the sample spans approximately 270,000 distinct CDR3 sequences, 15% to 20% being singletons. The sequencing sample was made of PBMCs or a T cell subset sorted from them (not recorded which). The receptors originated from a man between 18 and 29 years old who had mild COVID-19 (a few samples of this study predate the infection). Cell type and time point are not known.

CDR3 amino acids: CASSQGIKPHEAFF. Here the CDR3 DNA reads TGTGCCAGCAGCCAAGGGATCAAGCCTCATGAAGCTTTCTTT. The V and J genes are TRBV3-1 and TRBJ1-1, with D unclear. The CDR3 is 14 amino acids. V was trimmed by 1 base and J by 7 bases, leaving 13 bases between them. Looked up from germline, CDR1 is LGHDT and CDR2 is YNNKEL (reference sequence).

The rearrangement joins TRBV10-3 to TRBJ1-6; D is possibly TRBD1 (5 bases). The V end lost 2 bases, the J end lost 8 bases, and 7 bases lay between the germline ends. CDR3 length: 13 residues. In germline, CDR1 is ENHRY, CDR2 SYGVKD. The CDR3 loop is CAISEPGDSPLHF. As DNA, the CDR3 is TGTGCCATCAGTGAGCCGGGGGATTCACCCCTCCACTTT.

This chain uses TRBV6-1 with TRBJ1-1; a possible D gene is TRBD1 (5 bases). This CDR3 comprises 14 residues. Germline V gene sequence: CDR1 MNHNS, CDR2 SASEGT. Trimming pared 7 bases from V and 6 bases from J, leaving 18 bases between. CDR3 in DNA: TGTGCCAGCACCCTAAAGACCAGGGCCTCTGAAGCTTTCTTT. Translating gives CASTLKTRASEAFF.

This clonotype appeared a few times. DNA of the CDR3: TGCAGCGTTGTCGAGGGGCCGGGCACTGAAGCTTTCTTT. This gives the protein CSVVEGPGTEAFF. The V and J genes are TRBV29-1 and TRBJ1-1, with D possibly TRBD1 on 5 matching bases. Trimming shortened V by 4 bases and J by 4 bases, and 13 bases separated the two germline ends. This CDR3 spans 13 amino acids. Germline CDR1 reads SQVTM; CDR2 reads ANQGSEA.